The subject of this entry is one T cell receptor beta chain. The antigen remains unidentified. The authors isolated CD4+ T cells after about 10 days of culture. PCR confirmed that the person was infected with SARS-CoV-2 between March and December 2020. Each participant was administered two doses of either the BNT162b2 or the mRNA-1273 vaccine. The sample comes from a study of vaccination effects on CD4 cells after COVID-19. About the research overall: Post-vaccine sample collection fell at a median of 72 days after the second dose. PBMC were cultured at approximately 2 million per well with around 9.2 IU/ml IL-2 and around 10 ug/ml peptides. Findings and limits, study-wide: Clones that were induced by infection or by vaccine showed marked contraction late after vaccination.

Repertoires were generated with immunoSEQ multiplex PCR, while TCRdb's copy carries only in-frame clones and drops some. The sample lists 35,000 to 55,000 clones; less than 85% were seen once. The CDR3 is made up of 16 amino acids. From germline, CDR1 is KGHDR and CDR2 SFDVKD. V lost 1 base to trimming and J lost 3 bases, with 12 bases between them. This clonotype was obtained from a human donor who had a prior SARS-CoV-2 infection. The sample in question was CD4+ T cells from PBMCs cultured without peptide, obtained after COVID-19 vaccination. The chain has TRBV24-1 and TRBJ2-1; D possibly corresponds to TRBD2 (6 bases). The CDR3 spells CATSDFPGTGYNEQFF. The DNA of the CDR3 is TGTGCCACCAGTGATTTCCCTGGGACTGGCTACAATGAGCAGTTCTTC.